The rows below give T cell receptor beta chains drawn from one sample of a study of shared clonotypes between healthy human individuals. Clones were sequenced by immunoSEQ multiplex PCR, and TCRdb holds only the in-frame ones, with some missing. This sample has approximately 940,000 clones, with over 60% found just once. Specimen: memory CD4+ T cells sorted from blood. The source of these receptors is a man aged 18 to 29 in good health. Both conserved end residues are part of each CDR3. The order of the fields is D gene, J gene, V gene, clone size, CDR3 DNA, CDR3 protein. A D gene is named only where the DNA matches it firmly. Clone size, where shown, is once, few, many, or a class for clones that have expanded.

TRBD2 | TRBJ2-7 | TRBV30 | - | TGTGCCTGGAGCGCGGGACTAGCGGGCACCTACGAGCAGTACTTC | CAWSAGLAGTYEQYF
- | TRBJ1-5 | TRBV2 | - | TGTGCCAGCAGTGAACGGACACTGTATCAGCCCCAGCATTTT | CASSERTLYQPQHF
- | TRBJ1-2 | TRBV30 | - | TGTGCCTGGAGTGGGCAGGGCTCTGGCTACACCTTC | CAWSGQGSGYTF
- | TRBJ1-3 | TRBV7-8 | many | TGTGCCAGCAGCTTTAATGGAAACACCATATATTTT | CASSFNGNTIYF
TRBD1 | TRBJ1-5 | TRBV19 | - | TGTGCCAGTAGTATTGGACAGGAAGTCAATCAGCCCCAGCATTTT | CASSIGQEVNQPQHF
TRBD1 | TRBJ2-2 | TRBV9 | - | TGTGCCAGCAGTTTCGATCCAAGCCAGGGGGCAAAGAACACCGGGGAGCTGTTTTTT | CASSFDPSQGAKNTGELFF
- | TRBJ2-5 | TRBV18 | - | TGTGCCAGCTCACCAGTCGGTCAAGAGACCCAGTACTTC | CASSPVGQETQYF
TRBD1 | TRBJ1-6 | TRBV2 | - | TGTGCCAGCACGGGACAGGGGAGTTCACCCCTCCACTTT | CASTGQGSSPLHF
TRBD1 | TRBJ2-2 | TRBV28 | few | TGTGCCAGCAGTTTCGACGCCGGGACAGGGGTTACCGGGGAGCTGTTTTTT | CASSFDAGTGVTGELFF
- | TRBJ2-7 | TRBV9 | - | TGTGCCAGCAGCGTAGCCGTTGGATCTGTCTACGAGCAGTACTTC | CASSVAVGSVYEQYF
- | TRBJ1-1 | TRBV4-1 | - | TGCGCCAGCAGCCAAGGGAACACGCGTTCGAACACTGAAGCTTTCTTT | CASSQGNTRSNTEAFF
- | TRBJ2-3 | TRBV5-1 | once | TGCGCCAGCTGTGGGTCCTCACCAACAACAGATACGCAGTATTTT | CASCGSSPTTDTQYF
- | TRBJ2-7 | TRBV5-4 | once | TGTGCCAGCAGCTTGGCGGGCGGGAACGAGCAGTACTTC | CASSLAGGNEQYF
- | TRBJ1-2 | TRBV14 | - | TGTGCCAGCAGCCAAGATCGCGGGACGGCTACTTACACCTTC | CASSQDRGTATYTF
- | TRBJ2-4 | TRBV21-1 | - | TGTGCCAGGAACGCGTGGTTGGCCAAAAACATTCAGTACTTC | CARNAWLAKNIQYF
- | TRBJ1-6 | TRBV10-3 | - | TGTGCCATCAGTGTCTCGGACGGGGAGTCACCCCTCCACTTT | CAISVSDGESPLHF
- | TRBJ2-3 | TRBV20-1 | - | TGCAGGGCTGTAGGTGAGGATACGCAGTATTTT | CRAVGEDTQYF
TRBD1 | TRBJ2-1 | TRBV27 | - | TGTGCCAGCAGTTTTGAGGGGGCTTATGACAATGAGCAGTTCTTC | CASSFEGAYDNEQFF
- | TRBJ2-5 | TRBV7-7 | many | TGTGCTAGCAGCTTAGCGCCGAATTCCCGGGAGACCCAGTACTTC | CASSLAPNSRETQYF
TRBD1 | TRBJ2-7 | TRBV6-1 | - | TGTGCCAGCAGTGGGGGACAGGGAGTGAGGGAGCAGTACTTC | CASSGGQGVREQYF
- | TRBJ2-7 | TRBV18 | - | TGTGCCAGCTCACCTTCGGACGGCCTCTACGAGCAGTACTTC | CASSPSDGLYEQYF
- | TRBJ1-1 | TRBV5-1 | few | TGCGCCAGCAGCAACACCGGGACGGCGAACACTGAAGCTTTCTTT | CASSNTGTANTEAFF
- | TRBJ1-5 | TRBV30 | - | TGTGCCTGGAGTGTGTCGGGGGATTATCAGCCCCAGCATTTT | CAWSVSGDYQPQHF
- | TRBJ2-3 | TRBV5-1 | - | TGCGCCAGCAGCTTGGTGGGTCCAGATACGCAGTATTTT | CASSLVGPDTQYF
- | TRBJ1-2 | TRBV18 | - | TGTGCCAGCTCACCACCGTCGGGGGAAGGTGGCTACACCTTC | CASSPPSGEGGYTF
- | TRBJ1-4 | TRBV28 | - | TGTGCCAGCTCCTTAGGGAATGAAAAACTGTTTTTT | CASSLGNEKLFF
- | TRBJ1-2 | TRBV30 | many | TGTGCCTGGAGTGTAAATCGGGCAACGGGTGGCTACACCTTC | CAWSVNRATGGYTF
TRBD2 | TRBJ2-3 | TRBV19 | - | TGTGCCAGTAGAAACCTAGCGGGGGGGTCAGATACGCAGTATTTT | CASRNLAGGSDTQYF
- | TRBJ2-5 | TRBV5-1 | once | TGCGCCAGCAGAGGAGGGGGCGGGGAGACCCAGTACTTC | CASRGGGGETQYF